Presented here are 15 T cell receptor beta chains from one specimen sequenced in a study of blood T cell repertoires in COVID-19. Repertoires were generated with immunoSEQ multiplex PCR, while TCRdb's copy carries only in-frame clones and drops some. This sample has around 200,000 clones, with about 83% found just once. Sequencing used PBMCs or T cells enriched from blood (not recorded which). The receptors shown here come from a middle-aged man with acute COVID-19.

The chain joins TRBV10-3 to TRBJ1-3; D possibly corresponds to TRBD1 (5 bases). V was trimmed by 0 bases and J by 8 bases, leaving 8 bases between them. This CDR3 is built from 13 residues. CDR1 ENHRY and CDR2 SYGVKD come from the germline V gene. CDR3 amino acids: CAISESGADTIYF. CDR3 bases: TGTGCCATCAGTGAGTCAGGGGCCGACACCATATATTTT.

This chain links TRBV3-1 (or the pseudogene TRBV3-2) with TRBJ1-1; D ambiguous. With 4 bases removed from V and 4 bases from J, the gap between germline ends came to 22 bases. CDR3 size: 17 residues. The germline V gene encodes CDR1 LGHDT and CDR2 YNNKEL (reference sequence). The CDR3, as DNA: TGTGCCAGCAGCCTTAAAAGGTCCTTCCCCGGCGGCACTGAAGCTTTCTTT. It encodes CASSLKRSFPGGTEAFF.

The CDR3: CASFRDRSTDTQYF. For the CDR3, the DNA is TGTGCCAGCTTCCGGGACAGGAGCACAGATACGCAGTATTTT. V usage is TRBV2 and J usage is TRBJ2-3; 8 nucleotides line up with TRBD1. Trimming cost V 8 bases and J 0 bases; bases outside gene matches: 4. The CDR3 has 14 residues. Germline V CDR1 and CDR2: SNHLY, FYNNEI. Full variable domain (outside the CDR3, taken from reference TRBV2 and TRBJ2-3): EPEVTQTPSHQVTQMGQEVILRCVPISNHLYFYWYRQILGQKVEFLVSFYNNEISEKSEIFDDQFSVERPDGSNFTLKIRSTKLEDSAMYFCASFRDRSTDTQYFGPGTRLTVL.

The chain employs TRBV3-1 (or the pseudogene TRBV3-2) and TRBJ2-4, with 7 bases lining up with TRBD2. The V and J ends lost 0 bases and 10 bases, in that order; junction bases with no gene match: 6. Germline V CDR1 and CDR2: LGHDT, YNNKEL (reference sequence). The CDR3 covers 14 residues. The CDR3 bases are TGTGCCAGCAGCCAAGATCGGGGAGGGGAAATTCAGTACTTC. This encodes CASSQDRGGEIQYF.

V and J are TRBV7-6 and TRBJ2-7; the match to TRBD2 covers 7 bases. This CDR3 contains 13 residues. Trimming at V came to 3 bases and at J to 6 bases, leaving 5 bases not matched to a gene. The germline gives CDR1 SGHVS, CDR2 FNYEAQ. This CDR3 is CASSFAGAGEQYF. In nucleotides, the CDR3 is TGTGCCAGCAGCTTTGCGGGAGCAGGCGAGCAGTACTTC.

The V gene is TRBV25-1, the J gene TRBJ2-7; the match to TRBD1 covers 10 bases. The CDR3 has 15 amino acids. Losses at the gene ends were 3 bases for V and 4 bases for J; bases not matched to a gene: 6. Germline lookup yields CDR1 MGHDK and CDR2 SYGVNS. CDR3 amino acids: CASSDVGQGLYEQYF. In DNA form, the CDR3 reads TGTGCCAGCAGTGATGTGGGACAGGGGTTATACGAGCAGTACTTC.

The CDR3 region is CASSPNREGAGTEAFF. CDR3 nucleotides: TGTGCCAGCTCACCAAATCGGGAGGGGGCGGGCACTGAAGCTTTCTTT. The chain joins TRBV18 to TRBJ1-1; 7 bases are a match to TRBD1. The ends lost 2 bases at V and 4 bases at J; junction bases unmatched: 10. Germline values: CDR1 KGHSH, CDR2 LQKENI. The CDR3 runs 16 residues.

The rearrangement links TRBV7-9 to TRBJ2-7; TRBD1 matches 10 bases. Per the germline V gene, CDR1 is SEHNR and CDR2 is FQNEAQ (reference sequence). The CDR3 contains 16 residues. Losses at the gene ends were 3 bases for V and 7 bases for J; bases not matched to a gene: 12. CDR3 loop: CASSFWVGTGEAEQYF. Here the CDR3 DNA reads TGTGCCAGCAGCTTCTGGGTCGGGACAGGGGAGGCGGAGCAGTACTTC.

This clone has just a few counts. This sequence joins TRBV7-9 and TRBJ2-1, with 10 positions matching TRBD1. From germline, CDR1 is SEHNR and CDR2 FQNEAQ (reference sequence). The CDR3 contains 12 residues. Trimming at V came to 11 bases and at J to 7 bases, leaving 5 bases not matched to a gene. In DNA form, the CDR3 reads TGTGCCGGAGGGGACAGGGGTAATGAGCAGTTCTTC. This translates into CAGGDRGNEQFF.

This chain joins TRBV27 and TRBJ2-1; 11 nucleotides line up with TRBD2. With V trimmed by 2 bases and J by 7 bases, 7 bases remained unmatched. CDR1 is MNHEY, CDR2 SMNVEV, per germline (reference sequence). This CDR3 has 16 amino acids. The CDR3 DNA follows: TGTGCCAGCAGTTTAGGGACTAGCGGACCTACTAATGAGCAGTTCTTC. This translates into CASSLGTSGPTNEQFF.

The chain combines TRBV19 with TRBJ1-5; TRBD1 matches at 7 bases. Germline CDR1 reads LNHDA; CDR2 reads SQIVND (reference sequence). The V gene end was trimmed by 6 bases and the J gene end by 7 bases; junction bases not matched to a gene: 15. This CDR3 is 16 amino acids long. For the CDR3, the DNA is TGTGCCAGTAGGGACAGGAGGGGGCTTGCAGGGCAGCCCCAGCATTTT. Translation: CASRDRRGLAGQPQHF.

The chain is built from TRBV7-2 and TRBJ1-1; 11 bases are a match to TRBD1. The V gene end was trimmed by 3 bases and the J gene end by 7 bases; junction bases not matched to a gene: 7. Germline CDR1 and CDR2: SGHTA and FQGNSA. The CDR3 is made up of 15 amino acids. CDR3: CASSFGQGANHEAFF. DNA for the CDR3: TGTGCCAGCAGCTTCGGACAGGGGGCCAACCATGAAGCTTTCTTT.

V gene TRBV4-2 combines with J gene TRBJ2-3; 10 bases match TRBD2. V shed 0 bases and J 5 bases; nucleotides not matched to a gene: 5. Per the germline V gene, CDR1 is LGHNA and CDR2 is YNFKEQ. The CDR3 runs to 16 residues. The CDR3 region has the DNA TGTGCCAGCAGCCAAGAGCTAGCGGGAGCGGGAGATACGCAGTATTTT. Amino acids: CASSQELAGAGDTQYF.

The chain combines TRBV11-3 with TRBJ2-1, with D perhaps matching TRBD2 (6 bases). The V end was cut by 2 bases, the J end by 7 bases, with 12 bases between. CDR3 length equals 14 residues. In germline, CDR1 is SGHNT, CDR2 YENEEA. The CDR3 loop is CASSLTAGRNEQFF. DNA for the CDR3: TGTGCCAGCAGCTTAACAGCGGGCCGAAATGAGCAGTTCTTC.

CDR3 nucleotide sequence: TGTGCCAGCAGCGCCAAAACCTCCGGGAGGGGAGCTTTCTTT. Its protein is CASSAKTSGRGAFF. J is TRBJ1-1 and V is TRBV27; weak D call: TRBD1 (5 bases). CDR1 is MNHEY, CDR2 SMNVEV, per germline (reference sequence). The CDR3 has 14 amino acids. V was shortened by 6 bases and J by 10 bases, with 21 bases between the two germline ends.